This TCR beta chain is drawn from a study of vaccination effects on CD4 cells after COVID-19. Concerning this clone: Its specificity is unknown.

ViraFEST expansion of antigen-specific CD4+ T cells with viral peptide pools preceded sequencing. Once cultured for 10 to 11 days, the cells underwent separation to obtain CD4+ T cells. The individual was infected with SARS-CoV-2 between March and December 2020, as confirmed by PCR. Clones were sequenced by immunoSEQ multiplex PCR, and TCRdb holds only the in-frame ones, with some missing. Counted here are 22,000 or so clones, around 75% occurring once; the ten biggest clones make up about 37%. The V gene lost 0 bases and the J gene lost 3 bases, with 12 bases spanning the gap. The CDR3 consists of 16 residues. Per the germline V gene, CDR1 is MGHRA and CDR2 is YSYEKL.

This receptor was identified in a human donor who had a prior SARS-CoV-2 infection. The V and J genes are TRBV4-1 and TRBJ2-1; D is ambiguous. The sample here was CD4+ T cells from PBMCs cultured with a peptide pool, taken before COVID-19 vaccination. The CDR3 sequence is CASSQEVRLDYNEQFF. The CDR3 bases are TGCGCCAGCAGCCAAGAGGTCCGGTTGGACTACAATGAGCAGTTCTTC.